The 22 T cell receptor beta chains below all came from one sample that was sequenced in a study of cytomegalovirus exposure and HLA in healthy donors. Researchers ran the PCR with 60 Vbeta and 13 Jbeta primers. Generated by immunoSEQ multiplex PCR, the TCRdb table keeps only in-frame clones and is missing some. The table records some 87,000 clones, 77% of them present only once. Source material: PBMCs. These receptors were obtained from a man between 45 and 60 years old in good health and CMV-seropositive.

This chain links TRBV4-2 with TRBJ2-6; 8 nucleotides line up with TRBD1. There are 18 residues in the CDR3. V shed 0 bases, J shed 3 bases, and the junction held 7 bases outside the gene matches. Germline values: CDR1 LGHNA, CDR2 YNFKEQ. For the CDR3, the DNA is TGTGCCAGCAGCCAAGAGGTCAGGGGGCAATTTGGGGCCAACGTCCTGACTTTC. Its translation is CASSQEVRGQFGANVLTF.

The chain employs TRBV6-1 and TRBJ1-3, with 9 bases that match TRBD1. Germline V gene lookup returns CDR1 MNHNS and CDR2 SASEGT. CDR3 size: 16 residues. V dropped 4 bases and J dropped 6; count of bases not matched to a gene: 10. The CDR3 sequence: CASSAWDRDLANTIYF. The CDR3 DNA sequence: TGTGCCAGCAGTGCTTGGGACAGGGATCTTGCAAACACCATATATTTT.

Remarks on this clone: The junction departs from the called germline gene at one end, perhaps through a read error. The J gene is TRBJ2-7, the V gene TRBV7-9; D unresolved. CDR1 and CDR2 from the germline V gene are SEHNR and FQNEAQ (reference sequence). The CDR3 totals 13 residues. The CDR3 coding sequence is TGTGCCAGCAGCTTTGCAAGCTCCCACGAGCAGTACTTC. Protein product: CASSFASSHEQYF.

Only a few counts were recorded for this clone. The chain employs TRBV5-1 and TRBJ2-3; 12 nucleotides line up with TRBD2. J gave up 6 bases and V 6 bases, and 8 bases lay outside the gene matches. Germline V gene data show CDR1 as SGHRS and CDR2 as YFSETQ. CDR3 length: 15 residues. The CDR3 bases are TGCGCCAGCATTCCTAGCGGGGGGGGAATGGATACGCAGTATTTT. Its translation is CASIPSGGGMDTQYF.

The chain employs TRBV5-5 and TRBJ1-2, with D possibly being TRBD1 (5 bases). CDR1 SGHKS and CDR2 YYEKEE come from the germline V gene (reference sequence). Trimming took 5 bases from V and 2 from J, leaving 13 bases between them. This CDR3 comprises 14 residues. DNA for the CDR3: TGTGCCAGCAGGCGGGGCGGGACGAACTATGGCTACACCTTC. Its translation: CASRRGGTNYGYTF.

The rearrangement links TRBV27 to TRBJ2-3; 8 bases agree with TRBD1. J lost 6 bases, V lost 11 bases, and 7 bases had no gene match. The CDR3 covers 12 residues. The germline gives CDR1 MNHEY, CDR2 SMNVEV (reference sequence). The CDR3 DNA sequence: TGTGCCGCAACCCAGGGGGCGGATACGCAGTATTTT. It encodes CAATQGADTQYF.

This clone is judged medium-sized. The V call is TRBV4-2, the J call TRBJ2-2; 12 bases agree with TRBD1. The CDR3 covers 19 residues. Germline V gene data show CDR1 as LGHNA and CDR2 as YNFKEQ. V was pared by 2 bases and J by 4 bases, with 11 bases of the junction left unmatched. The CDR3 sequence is CASSQPGQGASEVTGELFF. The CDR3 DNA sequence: TGTGCCAGCAGCCAACCGGGACAGGGGGCGTCGGAGGTCACCGGGGAGCTGTTTTTT.

Here the CDR3 reads CASSLSLGGQVSYEQYF. The CDR3 nucleotides are TGTGCCAGCAGCTTATCTCTGGGGGGGCAAGTATCCTACGAGCAGTACTTC. The J gene is TRBJ2-7, the V gene TRBV7-9; weak D call: TRBD2 (7 bases). The germline gives CDR1 SEHNR, CDR2 FQNEAQ (reference sequence). Deletions cut 2 bases from V and 1 base from J, with 18 bases between. CDR3 length: 17 residues.

The CDR3 is CASGMTGPQETQYF. The CDR3 DNA is TGTGCCAGCGGAATGACAGGGCCTCAAGAGACCCAGTACTTC. V and J are TRBV14 and TRBJ2-5; 7 positions agree with TRBD1. Germline assignment: CDR1 SGHDN and CDR2 FVKESK. The CDR3 consists of 14 residues. J lost 2 bases, V lost 8 bases, and 8 bases had no gene match.

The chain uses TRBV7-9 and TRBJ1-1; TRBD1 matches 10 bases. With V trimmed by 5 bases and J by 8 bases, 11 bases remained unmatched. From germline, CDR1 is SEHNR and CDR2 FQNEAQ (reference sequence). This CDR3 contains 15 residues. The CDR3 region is CASSPWTGGVVEAFF. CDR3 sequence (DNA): TGTGCCAGCAGCCCATGGACAGGGGGGGTCGTGGAAGCTTTCTTT.

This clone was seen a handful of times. This chain's CDR3 is CASSLQGTNEKLFF. The CDR3 nucleotides read TGCGCCAGCAGCCTACAGGGGACTAATGAAAAACTGTTTTTT. This chain connects TRBV5-1 to TRBJ1-4, with 7 bases aligning to TRBD1. The CDR3 has 14 amino acids. Germline CDR1 is SGHRS and CDR2 is YFSETQ. Trimming took 4 bases from V and 2 from J; bases not matched to a gene: 2.

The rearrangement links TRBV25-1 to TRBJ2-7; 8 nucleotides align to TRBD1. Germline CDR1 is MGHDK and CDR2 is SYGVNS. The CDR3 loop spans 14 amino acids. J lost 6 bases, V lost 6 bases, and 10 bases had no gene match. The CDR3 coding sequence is TGTGCCAGCAGCCCCGGACAGGGCCGGACCGAGCAGTACTTC. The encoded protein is CASSPGQGRTEQYF.

The CDR3: CASRPGQKYGYTF. The CDR3 coding sequence is TGTGCCAGCAGACCGGGACAGAAGTATGGCTACACCTTC. V and J are TRBV6-5 and TRBJ1-2; 7 bases fit TRBD1. The J segment lost 5 bases and the V segment lost 6 bases, leaving 6 bases of the junction unmatched. The germline gives CDR1 MNHEY, CDR2 SVGAGI. The CDR3 extends over 13 amino acids.

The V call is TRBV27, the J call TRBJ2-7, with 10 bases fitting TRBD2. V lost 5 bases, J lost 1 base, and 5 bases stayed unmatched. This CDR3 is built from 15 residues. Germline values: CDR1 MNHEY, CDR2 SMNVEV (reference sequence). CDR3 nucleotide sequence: TGTGCCAGCAGTCTACTAGCGGGGCGTTCCTACGAGCAGTACTTC. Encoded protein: CASSLLAGRSYEQYF.

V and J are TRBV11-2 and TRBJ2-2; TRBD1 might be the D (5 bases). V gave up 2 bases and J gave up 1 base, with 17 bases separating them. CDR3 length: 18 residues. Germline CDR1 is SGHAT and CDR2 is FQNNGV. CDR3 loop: CASSLPASLTENTGELFF. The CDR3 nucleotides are TGTGCCAGCAGCTTACCGGCCAGCTTGACAGAGAACACCGGGGAGCTGTTTTTT.

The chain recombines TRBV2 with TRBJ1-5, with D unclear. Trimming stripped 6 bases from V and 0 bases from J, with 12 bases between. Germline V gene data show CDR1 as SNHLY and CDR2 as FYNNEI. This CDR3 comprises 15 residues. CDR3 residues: CASSVETNSNQPQHF. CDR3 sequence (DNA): TGTGCCAGCAGCGTAGAAACGAATAGCAATCAGCCCCAGCATTTT.

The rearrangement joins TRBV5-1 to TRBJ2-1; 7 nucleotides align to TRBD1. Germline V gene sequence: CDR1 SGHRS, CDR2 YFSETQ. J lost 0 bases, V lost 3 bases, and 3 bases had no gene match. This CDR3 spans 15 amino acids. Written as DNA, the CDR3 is TGCGCCAGCAGCTGGTCAGGGGGCTCCTACAATGAGCAGTTCTTC. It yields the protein CASSWSGGSYNEQFF.

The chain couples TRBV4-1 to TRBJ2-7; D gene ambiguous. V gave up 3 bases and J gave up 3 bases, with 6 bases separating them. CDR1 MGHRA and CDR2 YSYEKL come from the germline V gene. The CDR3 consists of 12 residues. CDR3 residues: CASSHSGYEQYF. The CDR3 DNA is TGCGCCAGCAGCCACTCGGGCTACGAGCAGTACTTC.

As DNA, the CDR3 is TGTGCCAGCAGCTTAGGCGGGGGGGGCAATAATGAGCAGTTCTTC. This gives the protein CASSLGGGGNNEQFF. V is TRBV7-3 and J is TRBJ2-1, with 9 bases lining up with TRBD2. The CDR3 totals 15 residues. The ends lost 2 bases at V and 7 bases at J; junction bases unmatched: 6. Per the germline V gene, CDR1 is SGHTA and CDR2 is FQGTGA. The full variable domain, in which reference TRBV7-3 and TRBJ2-1 provide the parts outside the CDR3, is GAGVSQTPSNKVTEKGKYVELRCDPISGHTALYWYRQSLGQGPEFLIYFQGTGAADDSGLPNDRFFAVRPEGSVSTLKIQRTERGDSAVYLCASSLGGGGNNEQFFGPGTRLTVL.

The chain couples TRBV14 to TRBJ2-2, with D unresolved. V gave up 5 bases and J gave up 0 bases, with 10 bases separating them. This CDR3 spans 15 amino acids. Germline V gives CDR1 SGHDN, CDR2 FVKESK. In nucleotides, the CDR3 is TGTGCCAGCAGCGTACGAGCCGCGAACACCGGGGAGCTGTTTTTT. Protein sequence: CASSVRAANTGELFF.

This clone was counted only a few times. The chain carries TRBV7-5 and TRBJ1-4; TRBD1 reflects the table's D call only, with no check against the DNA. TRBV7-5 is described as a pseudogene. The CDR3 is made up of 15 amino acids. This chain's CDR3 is CARNDSRGTNEKLFF. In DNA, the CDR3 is TGTGCCAGAAACGACTCCAGGGGAACTAATGAAAAACTGTTTTTT.

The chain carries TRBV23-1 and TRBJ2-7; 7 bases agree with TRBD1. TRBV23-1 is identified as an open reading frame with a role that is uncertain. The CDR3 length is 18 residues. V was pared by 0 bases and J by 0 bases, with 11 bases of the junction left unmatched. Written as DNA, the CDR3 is TGCGCCAGCAGTCAATCCGACAGGGCCGTTTCCCGCTCCTACGAGCAGTACTTC. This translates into CASSQSDRAVSRSYEQYF.